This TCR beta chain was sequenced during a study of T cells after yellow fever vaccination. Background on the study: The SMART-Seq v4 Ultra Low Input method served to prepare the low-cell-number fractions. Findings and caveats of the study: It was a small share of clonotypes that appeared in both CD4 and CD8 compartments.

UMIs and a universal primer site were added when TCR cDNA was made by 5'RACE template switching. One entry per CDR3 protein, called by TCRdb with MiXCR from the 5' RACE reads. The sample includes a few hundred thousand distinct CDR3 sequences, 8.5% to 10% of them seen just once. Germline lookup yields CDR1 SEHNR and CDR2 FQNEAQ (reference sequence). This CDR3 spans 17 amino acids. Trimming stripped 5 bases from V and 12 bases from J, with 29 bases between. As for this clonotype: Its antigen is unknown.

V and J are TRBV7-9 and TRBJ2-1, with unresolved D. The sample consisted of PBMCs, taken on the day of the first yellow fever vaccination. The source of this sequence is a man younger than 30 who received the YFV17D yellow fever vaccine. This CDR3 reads CASSEPDAYLKGRAQFF. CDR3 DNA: TGTGCCAGCAGCGAGCCGGACGCGTACCTTAAGGGCCGGGCGCAGTTCTTC.